The sequence of this T cell receptor beta chain was determined in a study of post-analysis software for immune sequencing data. Study-wide points: There were five TRBV segments more frequent in patients than controls, and TRBV5-6, TRBV5-1 and TRBV20-1 were among them.

This clonotype has only a few counts. Its antigen is not identified. Unique molecular identifiers tagged the TCR beta cDNA libraries. Using its own MiXCR run on the PCR reads, TCRdb lists one record per CDR3 protein. The repertoire holds approximately 250,000 distinct CDR3 sequences, 36% seen once, with 4.5% to 5.5% in the top ten. Germline CDR1 is MNHNS and CDR2 is SASEGT. Trimming stripped 6 bases from V and 4 bases from J, with 12 bases between. The CDR3 covers 13 residues. The clonotype originates from a girl under 18 with multiple sclerosis. Specimen: blood. This sequence joins TRBV6-1 and TRBJ1-2; no reliable D call. The CDR3 loop is CASRESLSYGYTF. CDR3 coding DNA: TGTGCCAGCAGGGAAAGCCTAAGCTATGGCTACACCTTC.